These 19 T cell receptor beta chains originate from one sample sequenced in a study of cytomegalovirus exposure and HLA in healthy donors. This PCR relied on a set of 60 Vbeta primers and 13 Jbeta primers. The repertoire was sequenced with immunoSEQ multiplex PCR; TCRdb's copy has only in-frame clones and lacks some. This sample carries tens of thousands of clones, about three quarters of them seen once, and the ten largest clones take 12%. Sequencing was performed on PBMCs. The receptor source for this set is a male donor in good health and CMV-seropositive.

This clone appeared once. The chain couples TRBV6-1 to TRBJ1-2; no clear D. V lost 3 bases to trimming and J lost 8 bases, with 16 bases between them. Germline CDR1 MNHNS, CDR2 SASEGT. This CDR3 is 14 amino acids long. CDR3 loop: CASSDLAGMEGYTF. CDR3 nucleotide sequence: TGTGCCAGCAGTGATTTAGCGGGGATGGAGGGCTACACCTTC.

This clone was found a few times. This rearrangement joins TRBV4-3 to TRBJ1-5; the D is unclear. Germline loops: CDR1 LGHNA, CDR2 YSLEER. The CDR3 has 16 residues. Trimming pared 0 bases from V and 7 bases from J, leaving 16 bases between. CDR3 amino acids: CASSQDFEGGGQPQHF. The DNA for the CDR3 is TGCGCCAGCAGCCAAGATTTCGAGGGAGGAGGACAGCCCCAGCATTTT.

CDR3 nucleotides: TGCAGCGTTGGACAGGGGATGTATGGCTACACCTTC. Translating it yields CSVGQGMYGYTF. This chain uses TRBV29-1 with TRBJ1-2, with TRBD1 matching over 8 bases. The CDR3 length is 12 residues. After removal of 4 bases from V and 5 bases from J, the junction contained 3 bases not matched to a gene. Germline values: CDR1 SQVTM, CDR2 ANQGSEA.

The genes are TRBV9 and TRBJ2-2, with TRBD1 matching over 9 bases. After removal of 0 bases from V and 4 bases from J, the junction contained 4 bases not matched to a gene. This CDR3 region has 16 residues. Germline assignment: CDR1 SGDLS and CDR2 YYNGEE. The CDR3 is CASSVVGQGPTGELFF. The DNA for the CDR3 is TGTGCCAGCAGCGTAGTGGGACAGGGCCCCACCGGGGAGCTGTTTTTT.

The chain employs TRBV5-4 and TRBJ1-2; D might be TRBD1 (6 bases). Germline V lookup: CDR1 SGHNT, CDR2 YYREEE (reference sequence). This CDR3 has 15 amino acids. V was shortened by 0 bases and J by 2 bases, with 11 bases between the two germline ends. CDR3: CASSLGGGANYGYTF. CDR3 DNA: TGTGCCAGCAGCTTGGGTGGGGGCGCCAACTATGGCTACACCTTC.

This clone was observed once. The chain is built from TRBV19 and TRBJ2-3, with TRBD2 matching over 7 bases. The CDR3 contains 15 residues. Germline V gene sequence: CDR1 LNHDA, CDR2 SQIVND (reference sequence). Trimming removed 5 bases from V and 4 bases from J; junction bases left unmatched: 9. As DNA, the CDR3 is TGTGCCAGTAGTTTCCGCCAAGGGAGGGCAGATACGCAGTATTTT. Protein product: CASSFRQGRADTQYF.

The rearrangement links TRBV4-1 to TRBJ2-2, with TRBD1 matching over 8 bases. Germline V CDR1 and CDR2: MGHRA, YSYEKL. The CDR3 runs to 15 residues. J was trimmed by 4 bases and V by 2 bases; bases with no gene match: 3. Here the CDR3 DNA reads TGCGCCAGCAGCCAACAGGGGGCGGGCACCGGGGAGCTGTTTTTT. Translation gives CASSQQGAGTGELFF.

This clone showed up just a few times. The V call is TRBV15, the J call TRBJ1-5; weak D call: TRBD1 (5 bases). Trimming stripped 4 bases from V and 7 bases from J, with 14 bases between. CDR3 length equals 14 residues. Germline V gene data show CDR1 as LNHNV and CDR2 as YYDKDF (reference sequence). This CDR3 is CATSTGRVPQPQHF. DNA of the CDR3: TGTGCCACCAGCACGGGCAGGGTTCCCCAGCCCCAGCATTTT.

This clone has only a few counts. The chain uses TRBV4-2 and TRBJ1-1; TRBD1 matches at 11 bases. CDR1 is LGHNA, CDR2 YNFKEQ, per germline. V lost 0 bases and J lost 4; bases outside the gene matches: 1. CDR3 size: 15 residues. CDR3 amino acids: CASSQEGTGGTEAFF. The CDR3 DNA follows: TGTGCCAGCAGCCAAGAGGGGACAGGGGGCACTGAAGCTTTCTTT.

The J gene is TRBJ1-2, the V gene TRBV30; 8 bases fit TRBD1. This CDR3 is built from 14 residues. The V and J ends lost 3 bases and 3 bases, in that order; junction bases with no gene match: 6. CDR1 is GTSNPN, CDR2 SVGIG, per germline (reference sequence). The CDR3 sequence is CAWRAGGADYGYTF. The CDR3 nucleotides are TGTGCCTGGAGGGCAGGGGGCGCGGACTATGGCTACACCTTC. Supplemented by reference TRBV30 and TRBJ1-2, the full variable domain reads SQTIHQWPATLVQPVGSPLSLECTVEGTSNPNLYWYRQAAGRGLQLLFYSVGIGQISSEVPQNLSASRPQDRQFILSSKKLLLSDSGFYLCAWRAGGADYGYTFGSGTRLTVV.

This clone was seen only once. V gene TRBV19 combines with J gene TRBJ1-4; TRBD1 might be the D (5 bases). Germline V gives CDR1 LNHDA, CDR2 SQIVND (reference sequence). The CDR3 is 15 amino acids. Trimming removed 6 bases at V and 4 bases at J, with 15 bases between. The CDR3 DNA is TGTGCCAGTAGGACCTCCGGGACTAGTAATGAAAAACTGTTTTTT. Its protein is CASRTSGTSNEKLFF.

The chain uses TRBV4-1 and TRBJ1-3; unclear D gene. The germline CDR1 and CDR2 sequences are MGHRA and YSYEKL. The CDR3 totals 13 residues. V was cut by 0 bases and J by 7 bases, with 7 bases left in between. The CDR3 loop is CASSQDRINTIYF. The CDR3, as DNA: TGCGCCAGCAGCCAAGACAGGATTAACACCATATATTTT.

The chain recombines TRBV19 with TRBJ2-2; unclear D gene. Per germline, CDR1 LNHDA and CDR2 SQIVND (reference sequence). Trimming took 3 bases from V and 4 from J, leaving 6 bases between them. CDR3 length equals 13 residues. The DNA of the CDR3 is TGTGCCAGTAGTATTTCGGTCACCGGGGAGCTGTTTTTT. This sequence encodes CASSISVTGELFF.

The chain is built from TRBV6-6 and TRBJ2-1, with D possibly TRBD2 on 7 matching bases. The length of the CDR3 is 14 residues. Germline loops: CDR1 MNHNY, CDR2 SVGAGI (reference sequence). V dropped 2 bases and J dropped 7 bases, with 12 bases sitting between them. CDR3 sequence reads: CASSYSGTPNEQFF. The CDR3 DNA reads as TGTGCCAGCAGTTACAGCGGGACACCAAATGAGCAGTTCTTC.

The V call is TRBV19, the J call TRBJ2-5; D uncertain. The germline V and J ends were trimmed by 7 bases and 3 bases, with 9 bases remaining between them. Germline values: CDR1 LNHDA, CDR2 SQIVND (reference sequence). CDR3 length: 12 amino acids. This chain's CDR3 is CASNGLEETQYF. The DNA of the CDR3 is TGTGCCAGTAACGGTCTAGAAGAGACCCAGTACTTC.

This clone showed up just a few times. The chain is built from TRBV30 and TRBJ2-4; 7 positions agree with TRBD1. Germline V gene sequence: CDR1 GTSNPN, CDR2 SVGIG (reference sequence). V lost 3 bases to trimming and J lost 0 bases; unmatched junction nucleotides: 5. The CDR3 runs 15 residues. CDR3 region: CAWRGTALAKNIQYF. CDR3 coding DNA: TGTGCCTGGAGGGGGACAGCTTTAGCCAAAAACATTCAGTACTTC.

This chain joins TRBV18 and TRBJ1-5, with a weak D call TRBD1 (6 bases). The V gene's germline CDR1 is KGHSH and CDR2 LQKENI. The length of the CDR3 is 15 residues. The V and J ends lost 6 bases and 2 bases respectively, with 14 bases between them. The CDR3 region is CASSLRGDGNQPQHF. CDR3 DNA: TGTGCCAGCTCCCTCAGGGGAGATGGCAATCAGCCCCAGCATTTT. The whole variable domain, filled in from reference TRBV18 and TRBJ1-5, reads NAGVMQNPRHLVRRRGQEARLRCSPMKGHSHVYWYRQLPEEGLKFMVYLQKENIIDESGMPKERFSAEFPKEGPSILRIQQVVRGDSAAYFCASSLRGDGNQPQHFGDGTRLSIL.

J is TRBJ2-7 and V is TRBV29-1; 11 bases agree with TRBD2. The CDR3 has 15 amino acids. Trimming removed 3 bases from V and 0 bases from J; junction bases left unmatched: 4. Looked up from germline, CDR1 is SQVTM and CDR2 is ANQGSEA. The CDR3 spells CSVEGTSGSSYEQYF. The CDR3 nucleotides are TGCAGCGTTGAGGGGACTAGCGGTAGCTCCTACGAGCAGTACTTC.

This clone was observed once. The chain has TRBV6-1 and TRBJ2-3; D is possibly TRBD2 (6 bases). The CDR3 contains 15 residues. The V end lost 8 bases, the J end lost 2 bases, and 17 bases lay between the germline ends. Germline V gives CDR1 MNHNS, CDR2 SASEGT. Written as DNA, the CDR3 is TGTGCCAGCGCATATGGGGACTCCCCCACAGATACGCAGTATTTT. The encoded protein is CASAYGDSPTDTQYF.